The 8 T cell receptor beta chains below were found in one sample sequenced in a study of cytomegalovirus exposure and HLA in healthy donors (dated by TCRdb to the late 2010s). Library prep was done by the immunoSEQ multiplex PCR assay. What TCRdb holds here is the immuneACCESS table cut down to in-frame rearrangements. Part of the clones is not present; checked against another copy, under half of the missing clones reflect an unresolved V gene, and the others are unexplained. Recorded for this sample are approximately 260,000 clones; approximately 86% of them occurred a single time. Clones ranked in the top ten supply 1% of the sample. The sequenced sample was PBMCs. The receptors shown here come from a young woman in good health and CMV-seronegative.

The gene calls are TRBV10-3 and TRBJ2-7; TRBD1 is a possible D gene (5 bases). The CDR3 consists of 13 residues. Germline V gene lookup returns CDR1 ENHRY and CDR2 SYGVKD. V was clipped by 7 bases and J by 0 bases, with 10 bases between them. The CDR3 coding sequence is TGTGCCATCAATGGCAGGGACTCCTACGAGCAGTACTTC. Translation: CAINGRDSYEQYF.

The CDR3 nucleotides read TGCGCCAGCAGCAACCCAGGGGGTGCCTCCTACGAGCAGTACTTC. Protein sequence: CASSNPGGASYEQYF. The genes are TRBV5-1 and TRBJ2-7, with 7 bases lining up with TRBD1. Germline CDR1 SGHRS, CDR2 YFSETQ. With 4 bases clipped from V and 0 bases from J, the junction kept 7 bases outside the gene matches. There are 15 residues in the CDR3.

The chain links TRBV6-1 to TRBJ1-5, with D perhaps matching TRBD1 (6 bases). Trimming shortened V by 4 bases and J by 0 bases, and 16 bases separated the two germline ends. Germline V CDR1 and CDR2: MNHNS, SASEGT. CDR3 length: 17 residues. CDR3 loop: CASSASGHPFSNQPQHF. CDR3 nucleotide sequence: TGTGCCAGCAGTGCGTCGGGACATCCCTTTAGCAATCAGCCCCAGCATTTT.

This clone was counted a single time. In DNA, the CDR3 is TGTGCCAGCAGCTTAAGCGGCGGGGGGGCCGATGAGCAGTTCTTC. Amino acid sequence: CASSLSGGGADEQFF. V gene TRBV7-2 combines with J gene TRBJ2-1; 9 bases match TRBD2. This CDR3 region has 15 residues. CDR1 is SGHTA, CDR2 FQGNSA, per germline. The ends lost 2 bases at V and 8 bases at J; junction bases unmatched: 7.

This clone was counted a single time. The chain recombines TRBV19 with TRBJ2-7, with D maybe TRBD1 (6 bases). CDR1 LNHDA and CDR2 SQIVND come from the germline V gene (reference sequence). The ends were cut back, 10 bases at V and 6 bases at J, with 13 bases in the middle. The length of the CDR3 is 11 residues. Here the CDR3 reads CATTRGREQYF. As DNA, the CDR3 is TGTGCCACCACCAGGGGACGCGAGCAGTACTTC.

The chain has TRBV19 and TRBJ1-5; D remains unclear. CDR3 length: 12 amino acids. V shed 7 bases and J shed 4 bases, with 8 bases lying between them. CDR1 is LNHDA, CDR2 SQIVND, per germline (reference sequence). The CDR3 DNA reads TGTGCCAGTAAGAGAGGGAATCAGCCCCAGCATTTT. Protein product: CASKRGNQPQHF.

This sequence joins TRBV25-1 and TRBJ1-3; D not certain. Trimming pared 5 bases from V and 0 bases from J, leaving 8 bases between. The CDR3 has 14 residues. The V gene's germline CDR1 is MGHDK and CDR2 SYGVNS. CDR3 in amino acids: CASSKGSSGNTIYF. CDR3 nucleotide sequence: TGTGCCAGCAGTAAAGGGAGCTCTGGAAACACCATATATTTT.

The chain joins TRBV7-2 to TRBJ1-6; D gene unclear. There are 16 residues in the CDR3. The V gene lost 5 bases and the J gene lost 4 bases, with 15 bases spanning the gap. Germline-derived CDR1 and CDR2 are SGHTA and FQGNSA. The chain's CDR3 is CASSLGTVRYNSPLHF. The CDR3 DNA reads as TGTGCCAGCAGCCTTGGCACAGTCCGTTATAATTCACCCCTCCACTTT. The full variable domain, its missing parts supplied by reference TRBV7-2 and TRBJ1-6, is GAGVSQSPSNKVTEKGKDVELRCDPISGHTALYWYRQSLGQGLEFLIYFQGNSAPDKSGLPSDRFSAERTGGSVSTLTIQRTQQEDSAVYLCASSLGTVRYNSPLHFGNGTRLTVT.